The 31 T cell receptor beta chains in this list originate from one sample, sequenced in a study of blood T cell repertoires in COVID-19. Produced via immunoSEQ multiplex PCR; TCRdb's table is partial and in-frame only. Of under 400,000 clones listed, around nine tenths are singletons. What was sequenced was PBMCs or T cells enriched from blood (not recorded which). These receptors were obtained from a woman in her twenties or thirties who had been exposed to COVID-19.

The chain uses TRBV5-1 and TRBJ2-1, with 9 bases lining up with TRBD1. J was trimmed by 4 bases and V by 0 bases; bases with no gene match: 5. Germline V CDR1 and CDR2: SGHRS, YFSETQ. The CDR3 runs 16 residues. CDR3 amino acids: CASSLGGTGNYNEQFF. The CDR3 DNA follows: TGCGCCAGCAGCTTGGGCGGGACAGGGAATTACAATGAGCAGTTCTTC.

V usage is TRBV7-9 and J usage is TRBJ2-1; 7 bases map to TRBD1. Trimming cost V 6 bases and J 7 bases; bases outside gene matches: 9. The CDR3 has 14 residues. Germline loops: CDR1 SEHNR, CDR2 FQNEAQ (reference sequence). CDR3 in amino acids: CASSLAGTENEQFF. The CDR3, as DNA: TGTGCCAGCAGTCTAGCTGGGACAGAGAATGAGCAGTTCTTC. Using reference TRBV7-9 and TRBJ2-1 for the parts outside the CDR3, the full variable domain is DTGVSQNPRHKITKRGQNVTFRCDPISEHNRLYWYRQTLGQGPEFLTYFQNEAQLEKSRLLSDRFSAERPKGSFSTLEIQRTEQGDSAMYLCASSLAGTENEQFFGPGTRLTVL.

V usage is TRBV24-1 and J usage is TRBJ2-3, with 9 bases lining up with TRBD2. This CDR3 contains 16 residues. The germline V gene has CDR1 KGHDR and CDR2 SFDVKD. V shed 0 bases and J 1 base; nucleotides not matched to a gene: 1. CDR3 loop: CATSDLRLAGTDTQYF. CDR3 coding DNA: TGTGCCACCAGTGATTTGAGACTAGCGGGCACAGATACGCAGTATTTT.

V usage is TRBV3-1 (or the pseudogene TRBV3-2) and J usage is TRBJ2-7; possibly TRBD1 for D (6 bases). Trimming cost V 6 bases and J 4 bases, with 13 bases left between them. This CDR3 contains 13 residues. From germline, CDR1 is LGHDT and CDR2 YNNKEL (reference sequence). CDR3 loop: CASSSRGGYEQYF. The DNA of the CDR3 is TGTGCCAGCAGTTCTAGAGGGGGTTACGAGCAGTACTTC.

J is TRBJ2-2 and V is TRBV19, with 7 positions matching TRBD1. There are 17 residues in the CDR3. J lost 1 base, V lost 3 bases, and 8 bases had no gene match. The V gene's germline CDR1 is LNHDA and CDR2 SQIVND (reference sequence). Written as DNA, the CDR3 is TGTGCCAGTAGTATCCACAGGGGTTTAGGGAACACCGGGGAGCTGTTTTTT. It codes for CASSIHRGLGNTGELFF.

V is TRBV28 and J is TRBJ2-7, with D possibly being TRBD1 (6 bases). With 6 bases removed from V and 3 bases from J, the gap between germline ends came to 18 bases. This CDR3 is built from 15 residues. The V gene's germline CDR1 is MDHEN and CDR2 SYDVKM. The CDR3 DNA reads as TGTGCCAGCAGCTCAGACCGGACAGCCCGCTACGAGCAGTACTTC. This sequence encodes CASSSDRTARYEQYF.

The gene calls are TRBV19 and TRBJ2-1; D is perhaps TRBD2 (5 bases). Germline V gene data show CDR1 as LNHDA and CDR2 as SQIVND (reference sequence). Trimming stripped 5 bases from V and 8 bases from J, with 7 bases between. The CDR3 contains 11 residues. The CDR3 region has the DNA TGTGCCAGTAGTCTCGGGGATGAGCAGTTCTTC. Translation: CASSLGDEQFF.

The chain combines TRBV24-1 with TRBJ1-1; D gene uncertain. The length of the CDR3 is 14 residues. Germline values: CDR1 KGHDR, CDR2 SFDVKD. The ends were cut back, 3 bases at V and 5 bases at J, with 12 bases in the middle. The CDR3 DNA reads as TGTGCCACCAGTGATCCGGCAGGAGGGACTGAAGCTTTCTTT. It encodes CATSDPAGGTEAFF.

CDR3 in amino acids: CASSLAPDRPPDYTF. CDR3 bases: TGTGCCAGCAGCTTAGCCCCGGACAGACCTCCGGACTACACCTTC. This rearrangement joins TRBV7-8 to TRBJ1-2, with a weak D call TRBD1 (6 bases). The CDR3 totals 15 residues. With 0 bases removed from V and 10 bases from J, the gap between germline ends came to 18 bases. CDR1 is SGHVS, CDR2 FQNEAQ, per germline.

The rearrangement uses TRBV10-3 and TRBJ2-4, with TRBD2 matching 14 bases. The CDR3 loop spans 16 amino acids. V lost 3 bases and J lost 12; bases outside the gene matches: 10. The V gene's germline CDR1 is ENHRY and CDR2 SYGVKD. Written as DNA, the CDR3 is TGTGCCATCAGTGACTCCGGGACTAGCGGGAGTATCAATCAGTACTTC. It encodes CAISDSGTSGSINQYF.

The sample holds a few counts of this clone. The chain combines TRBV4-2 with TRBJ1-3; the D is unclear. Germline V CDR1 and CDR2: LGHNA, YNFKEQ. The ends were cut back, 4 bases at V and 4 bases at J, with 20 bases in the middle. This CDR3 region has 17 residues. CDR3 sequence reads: CASSPRSGSGAGNTIYF. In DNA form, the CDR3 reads TGTGCCAGCAGCCCGAGGTCGGGCAGCGGAGCGGGAAACACCATATATTTT.

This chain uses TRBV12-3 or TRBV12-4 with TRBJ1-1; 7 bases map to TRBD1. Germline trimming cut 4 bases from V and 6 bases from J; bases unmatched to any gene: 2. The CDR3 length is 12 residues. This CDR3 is CASSSGTAEAFF. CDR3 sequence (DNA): TGTGCCAGCAGTTCGGGGACAGCTGAAGCTTTCTTT.

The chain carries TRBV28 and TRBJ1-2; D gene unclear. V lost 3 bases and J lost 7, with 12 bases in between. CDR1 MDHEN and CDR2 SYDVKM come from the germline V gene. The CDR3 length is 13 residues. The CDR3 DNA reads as TGTGCCAGCAGTTTTTCGGGGAAAAGTGGCTACACCTTC. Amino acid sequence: CASSFSGKSGYTF.

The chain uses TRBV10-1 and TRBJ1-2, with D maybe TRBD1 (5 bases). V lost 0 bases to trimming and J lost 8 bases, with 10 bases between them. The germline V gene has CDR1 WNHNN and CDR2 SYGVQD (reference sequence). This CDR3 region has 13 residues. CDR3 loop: CASSESGRVGYTF. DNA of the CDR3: TGCGCCAGCAGTGAGTCGGGCAGGGTCGGCTACACCTTC.

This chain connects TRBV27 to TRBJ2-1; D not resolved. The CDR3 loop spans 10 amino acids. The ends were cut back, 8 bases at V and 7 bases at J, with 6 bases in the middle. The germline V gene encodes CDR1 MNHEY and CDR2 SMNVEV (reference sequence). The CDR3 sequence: CASGLNEQFF. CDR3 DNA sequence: TGTGCCAGCGGCTTAAATGAGCAGTTCTTC.

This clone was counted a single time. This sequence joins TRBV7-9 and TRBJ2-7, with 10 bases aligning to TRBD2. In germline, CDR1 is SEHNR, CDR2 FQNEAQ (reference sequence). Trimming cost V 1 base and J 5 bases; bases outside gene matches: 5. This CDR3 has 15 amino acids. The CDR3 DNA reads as TGTGCCAGCAGCTTAGTTAGCCTAGCGGGAGACGAGCAGTACTTC. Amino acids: CASSLVSLAGDEQYF.

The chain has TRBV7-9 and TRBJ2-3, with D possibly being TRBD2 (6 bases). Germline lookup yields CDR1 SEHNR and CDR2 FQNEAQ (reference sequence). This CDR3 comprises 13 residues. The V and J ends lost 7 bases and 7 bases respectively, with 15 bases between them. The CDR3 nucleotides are TGTGCCAGCACCCAGGACTACACCAATACGCAGTATTTT. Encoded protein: CASTQDYTNTQYF.

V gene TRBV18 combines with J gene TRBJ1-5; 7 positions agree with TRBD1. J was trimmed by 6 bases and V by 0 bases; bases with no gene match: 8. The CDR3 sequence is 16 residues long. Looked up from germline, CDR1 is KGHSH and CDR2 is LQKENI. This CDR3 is CASSPPGVQGSQPQHF. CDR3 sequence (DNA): TGTGCCAGCTCACCACCGGGGGTACAGGGGAGTCAGCCCCAGCATTTT.

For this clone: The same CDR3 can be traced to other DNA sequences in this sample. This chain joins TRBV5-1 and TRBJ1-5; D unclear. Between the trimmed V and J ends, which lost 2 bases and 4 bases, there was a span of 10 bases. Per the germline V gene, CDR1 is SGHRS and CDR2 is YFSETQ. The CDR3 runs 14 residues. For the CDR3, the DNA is TGCGCCAGCAGCTTCGTGGGAGGAAATCAGCCCCAGCATTTT. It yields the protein CASSFVGGNQPQHF.

This CDR3 reads CASSQELTDTQYF. CDR3 coding DNA: TGTGCCAGCAGCCAAGAGTTAACAGATACGCAGTATTTT. The chain is built from TRBV3-1 (or the pseudogene TRBV3-2) and TRBJ2-3, with D unclear. Deletions cut 0 bases from V and 3 bases from J, with 4 bases between. The CDR3 length is 13 residues. The germline gives CDR1 LGHDT, CDR2 YNNKEL (reference sequence).

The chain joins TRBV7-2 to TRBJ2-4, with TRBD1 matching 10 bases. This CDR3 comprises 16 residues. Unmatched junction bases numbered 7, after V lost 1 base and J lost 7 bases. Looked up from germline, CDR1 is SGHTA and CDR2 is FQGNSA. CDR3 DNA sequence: TGTGCCAGCAGCTTAGTAGGGGGACAGGGGAGGAACATTCAGTACTTC. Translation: CASSLVGGQGRNIQYF.

The DNA of the CDR3 is TGCGCCAGCAGCTCACCGCAGGGGGTGCCGAGCTCTGGGGCCAACGTCCTGACTTTC. As protein: CASSSPQGVPSSGANVLTF. V is TRBV5-1 and J is TRBJ2-6; 7 bases match TRBD1. Unmatched junction bases numbered 12, after V lost 3 bases and J lost 0 bases. Germline V gene sequence: CDR1 SGHRS, CDR2 YFSETQ. CDR3 length: 19 amino acids.

CDR3: CASSIDGTGTYQPQHF. CDR3 sequence (DNA): TGTGCCAGTAGTATAGACGGGACAGGGACATATCAGCCCCAGCATTTT. The chain employs TRBV19 and TRBJ1-5; TRBD1 matches at 9 bases. Germline V CDR1 and CDR2: LNHDA, SQIVND (reference sequence). Trimming removed 0 bases from V and 5 bases from J; junction bases left unmatched: 5. CDR3 length: 16 amino acids.

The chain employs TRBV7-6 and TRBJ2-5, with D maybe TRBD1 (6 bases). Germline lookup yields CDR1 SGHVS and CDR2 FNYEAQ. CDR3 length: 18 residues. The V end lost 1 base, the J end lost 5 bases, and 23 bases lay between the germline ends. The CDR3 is CASSLVPPTPPQGETQYF. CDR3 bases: TGTGCCAGCAGCTTAGTCCCCCCGACGCCGCCACAGGGCGAGACCCAGTACTTC. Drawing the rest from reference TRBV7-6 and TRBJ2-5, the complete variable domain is GAGVSQSPRYKVTKRGQDVALRCDPISGHVSLYWYRQALGQGPEFLTYFNYEAQQDKSGLPNDRFSAERPEGSISTLTIQRTEQRDSAMYRCASSLVPPTPPQGETQYFGPGTRLLVL.

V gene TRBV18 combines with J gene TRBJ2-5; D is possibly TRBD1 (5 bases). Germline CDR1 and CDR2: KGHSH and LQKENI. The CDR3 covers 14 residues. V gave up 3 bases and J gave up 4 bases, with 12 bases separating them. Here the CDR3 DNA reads TGTGCCAGCTCACCGGACAATTTGGCAGAGACCCAGTACTTC. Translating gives CASSPDNLAETQYF.

CDR3 protein: CASRLRGTYSYEQYF. The CDR3 DNA reads as TGCGCCAGCCGACTCAGGGGAACCTACTCCTACGAGCAGTACTTC. V and J are TRBV5-1 and TRBJ2-7, with D possibly being TRBD1 (6 bases). V was clipped by 7 bases and J by 0 bases, with 17 bases between them. Per germline, CDR1 SGHRS and CDR2 YFSETQ. The CDR3 covers 15 residues.

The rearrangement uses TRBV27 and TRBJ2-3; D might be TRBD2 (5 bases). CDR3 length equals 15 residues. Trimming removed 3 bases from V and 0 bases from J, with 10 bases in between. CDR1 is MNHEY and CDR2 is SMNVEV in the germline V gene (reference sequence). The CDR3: CASSFGVSSTDTQYF. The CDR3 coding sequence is TGTGCCAGCAGTTTCGGGGTCTCTAGCACAGATACGCAGTATTTT.

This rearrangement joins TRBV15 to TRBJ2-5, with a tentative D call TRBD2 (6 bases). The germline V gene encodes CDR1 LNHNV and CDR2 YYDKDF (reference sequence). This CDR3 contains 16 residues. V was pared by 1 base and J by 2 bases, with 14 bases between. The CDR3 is CATSRGLGGWQETQYF. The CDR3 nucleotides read TGTGCCACCAGCAGAGGACTCGGGGGTTGGCAAGAGACCCAGTACTTC.

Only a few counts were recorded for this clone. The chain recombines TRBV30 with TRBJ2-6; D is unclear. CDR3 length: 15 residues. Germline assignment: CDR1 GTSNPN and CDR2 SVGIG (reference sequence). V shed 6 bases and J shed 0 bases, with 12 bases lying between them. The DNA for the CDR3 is TGTGCCTGTCTGTCAACGGTCTCTGGGGCCAACGTCCTGACTTTC. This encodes CACLSTVSGANVLTF.

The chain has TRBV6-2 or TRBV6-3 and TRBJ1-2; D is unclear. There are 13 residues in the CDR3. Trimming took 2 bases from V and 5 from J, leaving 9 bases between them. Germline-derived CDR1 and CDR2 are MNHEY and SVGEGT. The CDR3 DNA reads TGTGCCAGCAGTTACGGGGAGACATATGGCTACACCTTC. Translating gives CASSYGETYGYTF.

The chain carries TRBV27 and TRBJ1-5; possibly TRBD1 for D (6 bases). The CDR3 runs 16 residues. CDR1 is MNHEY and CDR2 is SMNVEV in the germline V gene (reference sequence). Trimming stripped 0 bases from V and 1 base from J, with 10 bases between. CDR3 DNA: TGTGCCAGCAGTTTATCGGGGGCTGGGAGCAATCAGCCCCAGCATTTT. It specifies CASSLSGAGSNQPQHF.